This T cell receptor (beta chain) was profiled in a study of blood T cells in healthy people across ages. Whole-study results and caveats: Age brought a roughly linear fall in TCR beta diversity measured per million T cells.

A J-beta primer mix and a sample-barcoded 5' primer were used in a second PCR of about 7 to 12 cycles. In TCRdb, the 5' RACE reads were re-called with MiXCR into one record per CDR3 protein. Seen here are roughly 1.5 million distinct CDR3 sequences, about 45% observed once, and the top ten hold about 3.8%. Donors were healthy Caucasian individuals from Russia aged about 6 to 100. The study isolated at least 7 million PBMCs from each sample. As to this clonotype: The target antigen is unknown. An end of the junction differs from the germline gene, which may be a read error.

Germline V CDR1 and CDR2: PRHDT, FYEKMQ (reference sequence). This CDR3 is 14 amino acids long. The clonotype was recovered from a woman aged 18 to 35 in good health. Sequences were obtained from blood. J is TRBJ2-1 and V is TRBV13, with D tentatively TRBD2 (6 bases). DNA for the CDR3: TGTGCCTGCAGCGGAGGGAGCCACTACAATGAGCAGTTCTTC. Amino acids: CACSGGSHYNEQFF.